This section outlines one TCR beta chain sequence together with its context. The CDR3 is 15 residues long. Germline loops: CDR1 MNHNS, CDR2 SASEGT. The trim removed 4 bases at V and 1 base at J, leaving 6 bases unmatched. The record originates from a study of ipilimumab plus nivolumab after autologous stem cell transplantation. Method: immunoSEQ multiplex PCR; TCRdb's copy keeps in-frame clones and lacks some. The data hold approximately 17,000 clones, with approximately 75% observed a single time. Checkpoint therapy with ipilimumab 1 mg/kg began 14 to 28 days after transplant. Dosing: nivolumab 3 mg/kg IV, weeks 1, 4, 7, 10, then every two weeks to week 26.

This TCR derives from a male donor with diffuse large B-cell lymphoma. This rearrangement joins TRBV6-1 to TRBJ2-7; 8 bases map to TRBD1. The input for sequencing was PBMCs, taken in a trial of ipilimumab plus nivolumab as post-transplant consolidation. DNA of the CDR3: TGTGCCAGCAGTGTATCAGGGGGCCTGTCCTACGAGCAGTACTTC. Residues: CASSVSGGLSYEQYF.